Listed below are T cell receptor beta chains from one sample, sequenced in a study of cytomegalovirus exposure and HLA in healthy donors. The method was immunoSEQ multiplex PCR; TCRdb's version includes in-frame clones alone and lacks a portion of them. The sample yields about 150,000 clones, approximately 80% seen once. The sequenced material came from PBMCs. These receptors were taken from a man aged 18 to 29 in good health and CMV-seronegative. Both conserved end residues are part of each CDR3. The D gene is left open where the match is weak. Size is stated for part of the rows, as once, few or many counts, or as a class when the clone is expanded.

cdr3_nt | cdr3_aa | d_call | j_call | v_call | clone_size
TGTGCCAGCAGACCGGGAGTTCCCGGGGAGCTGTTTTTT | CASRPGVPGELFF | - | TRBJ2-2 | TRBV28 | -
TGTGCCAGCAGCTCACCGGGGGGGACAGGGGGCAGCGGAGGGGCCAACGTCCTGACTTTC | CASSSPGGTGGSGGANVLTF | TRBD1 | TRBJ2-6 | TRBV2 | -
TGTGCCAGCAGCTTGGGGGGCTCGGGAGCGAATGAGCAGTTCTTC | CASSLGGSGANEQFF | - | TRBJ2-1 | TRBV5-4 | -
TGCAGCGTTTCGTCAGGCAACGCGAATTCACCCCTCCACTTT | CSVSSGNANSPLHF | - | TRBJ1-6 | TRBV29-1 | -
TGTGCCAGCACAACTCCTAAGGGACAGGTATCTGGGGAGCAGTACTTC | CASTTPKGQVSGEQYF | TRBD1 | TRBJ2-7 | TRBV2 | -
TGCGCCAGCAGCCACCCGACAGGGGGGAACTATGGCTACACCTTC | CASSHPTGGNYGYTF | TRBD1 | TRBJ1-2 | TRBV4-1 | -
TGTGCCACCAGCAGAGGGGGAGGGGGCTATGGCTACACCTTC | CATSRGGGGYGYTF | - | TRBJ1-2 | TRBV15 | -
TGTGCCAGCAGTCGGACAGGGGAGAACACTGAAGCTTTCTTT | CASSRTGENTEAFF | TRBD1 | TRBJ1-1 | TRBV9 | -
TGTGCCAGCAGCGTAGCGGTCGACAGATACAATGAGCAGTTCTTC | CASSVAVDRYNEQFF | - | TRBJ2-1 | TRBV9 | -
TGTGCCAGCAGAAATAGGGGGGGCAACTACGAGCAGTACTTC | CASRNRGGNYEQYF | - | TRBJ2-7 | TRBV6-1 | few
TGTGCCAGCAGCTCCCGAGGGCAGCACACTGAAGCTTTCTTT | CASSSRGQHTEAFF | - | TRBJ1-1 | TRBV7-9 | -
TGTGCCAGTATCCCGGGGGGTTCGGGGACTGAAGCTTTCTTT | CASIPGGSGTEAFF | - | TRBJ1-1 | TRBV19 | -
TGTGCCAGCAGTTTATGGGGCGGTGGGACAGGGGTGGACGAGCAGTACTTC | CASSLWGGGTGVDEQYF | TRBD1 | TRBJ2-7 | TRBV28 | -
TGTGCCAGCTCACCTACAGGGGACTCTGGAAACACCATATATTTT | CASSPTGDSGNTIYF | TRBD1 | TRBJ1-3 | TRBV18 | -
TGCGCCAGCAGCCAAGACCCCCGTAGTCTGAACACTGAAGCTTTCTTT | CASSQDPRSLNTEAFF | - | TRBJ1-1 | TRBV4-1 | -
TGTGCCAGTAGTGGGGAGGGGGACGGTCAGCCCCAGCATTTT | CASSGEGDGQPQHF | - | TRBJ1-5 | TRBV19 | -
TGTGCCAGCAGCTTTTCGGGGGCGAGACAGGGGGCGCATGGCTACACCTTC | CASSFSGARQGAHGYTF | TRBD1 | TRBJ1-2 | TRBV7-2 | -
TGTGCCAGCAGCTGGGGGCAGGGGGCAAACTACGAGCAGTACTTC | CASSWGQGANYEQYF | TRBD1 | TRBJ2-7 | TRBV5-5 | -
TGTGCCAGCAGCGTAGGCCCGGACACCGGGGAGCTGTTTTTT | CASSVGPDTGELFF | - | TRBJ2-2 | TRBV9 | once
TGTGCCAGCAGCTGGTTAGGACAGGCCACATCTGGGGCCAACGTCCTGACTTTC | CASSWLGQATSGANVLTF | TRBD1 | TRBJ2-6 | TRBV28 | -
TGTGCCAGCACTGCGGACAGGGGGAACACTGAAGCTTTCTTT | CASTADRGNTEAFF | TRBD1 | TRBJ1-1 | TRBV6-1 | once
TGTGCCAGCAGCTTAATCGGGTCCGCCTCTAACTATGGCTACACCTTC | CASSLIGSASNYGYTF | - | TRBJ1-2 | TRBV7-9 | -
TGTGCCAGCAGCTCCGTGGAGGGAGGTGAGCAGTTCTTC | CASSSVEGGEQFF | - | TRBJ2-1 | TRBV7-9 | -
TGTGCCAGCAGGATACTCCGGACCGGGGAGCTGTTTTTT | CASRILRTGELFF | - | TRBJ2-2 | TRBV2 | -
TGTGCCAGTAGTGGTTCGGGACAGAGAACCTACGAGCAGTACTTC | CASSGSGQRTYEQYF | TRBD1 | TRBJ2-7 | TRBV19 | -
TGCGCCAGCAGTCTGGACCTTAGGGGGAAACTGTTTTTT | CASSLDLRGKLFF | - | TRBJ1-4 | TRBV10-2 | -
TGCAGCGTTGGGCTAGCGGGAGAGACCCAGTACTTC | CSVGLAGETQYF | TRBD2 | TRBJ2-5 | TRBV29-1 | -
TGTGCCAGTAGTATTGGACTGTCCAATGAGCAGTTCTTC | CASSIGLSNEQFF | - | TRBJ2-1 | TRBV19 | once
TGTGCCAGCAGCTCCGATTCCCCAATCGGGACAGGGGGCGGAGAGACCCAGTACTTC | CASSSDSPIGTGGGETQYF | TRBD1 | TRBJ2-5 | TRBV13 | -